These 17 T cell receptor beta chains share one sample of origin, sequenced in a study of OX40 agonist ivuxolimab in advanced cancers. Profiling relied on immunoSEQ multiplex PCR, and the TCRdb table lists in-frame clones only, not all of them. The sample lists tens of thousands of clones, roughly nine tenths occurring once. Sequencing was performed on CD4+ or CD8+ T cells sorted from blood, taken in a trial of the OX40 agonist ivuxolimab. All receptors come from an adult with an advanced solid tumor such as melanoma, head and neck, liver or kidney cancer.

The chain links TRBV18 to TRBJ2-1; D not certain. The CDR3 extends over 13 amino acids. Germline V gene sequence: CDR1 KGHSH, CDR2 LQKENI. The V end was cut by 4 bases, the J end by 9 bases, with 13 bases between. The CDR3 is CASSLHSGLEQFF. The CDR3 nucleotides are TGTGCCAGCTCACTACATAGTGGTCTTGAGCAGTTCTTC.

The chain links TRBV28 to TRBJ2-1; 8 bases line up with TRBD2. The V and J ends lost 5 bases and 3 bases, in that order; junction bases with no gene match: 3. This CDR3 region has 14 residues. Per germline, CDR1 MDHEN and CDR2 SYDVKM. In nucleotides, the CDR3 is TGTGCCAGCAGTACGGGACTAGTCTACAATGAGCAGTTCTTC. It codes for CASSTGLVYNEQFF.

This clone has only one observation. The rearrangement joins TRBV5-4 to TRBJ2-1, with D possibly matching TRBD1 (6 bases). Trimming stripped 4 bases from V and 14 bases from J, with 16 bases between. The CDR3 extends over 12 amino acids. The germline V gene encodes CDR1 SGHNT and CDR2 YYREEE (reference sequence). This chain's CDR3 is CASSPDSLGEFF. The CDR3 region has the DNA TGTGCCAGCAGCCCGGACAGCCTAGGGGAGTTCTTC. The entire variable domain, with the rest obtained from reference TRBV5-4 and TRBJ2-1, is as follows: ETGVTQSPTHLIKTRGQQVTLRCSSQSGHNTVSWYQQALGQGPQFIFQYYREEENGRGNFPPRFSGLQFPNYSSELNVNALELDDSALYLCASSPDSLGEFFGPGTRLTVL.

The chain recombines TRBV6-6 with TRBJ1-5; 7 bases align to TRBD1. With V trimmed by 6 bases and J by 7 bases, 9 bases remained unmatched. The CDR3 is 14 amino acids. From germline, CDR1 is MNHNY and CDR2 SVGAGI (reference sequence). The CDR3 sequence is CASRADRDRQPQHF. CDR3 DNA: TGTGCCAGCAGGGCAGACAGGGATCGACAGCCCCAGCATTTT.

The chain combines TRBV10-1 with TRBJ2-1; D uncertain. CDR1 is WNHNN and CDR2 is SYGVQD in the germline V gene (reference sequence). The CDR3 is 17 residues long. V dropped 3 bases and J dropped 2 bases, with 17 bases sitting between them. The CDR3 region has the DNA TGCGCCAGCAGTGATCATCGGACGGAACACGCCTACAATGAGCAGTTCTTC. This sequence encodes CASSDHRTEHAYNEQFF.

This rearrangement joins TRBV7-3 to TRBJ2-7, with a possible D match to TRBD1 (5 bases). Germline CDR1 SGHTA, CDR2 FQGTGA. V dropped 7 bases and J dropped 4 bases, with 17 bases sitting between them. The CDR3 is 14 amino acids. CDR3 loop: CASTVSQGLYEQYF. CDR3 bases: TGTGCCAGCACCGTCTCCCAGGGCCTGTACGAGCAGTACTTC.

The V gene is TRBV9, the J gene TRBJ2-1; 10 bases align to TRBD2. V shed 4 bases, J shed 9 bases, and the junction held 16 bases outside the gene matches. Per germline, CDR1 SGDLS and CDR2 YYNGEE. This CDR3 spans 17 amino acids. The CDR3 spells CASSPRVGLAGEGEQFF. CDR3 bases: TGTGCCAGCAGCCCCCGGGTTGGGCTAGCGGGAGAGGGTGAGCAGTTCTTC.

This clone occurred once. The genes are TRBV11-2 and TRBJ1-1, with D tentatively TRBD1 (6 bases). Looked up from germline, CDR1 is SGHAT and CDR2 is FQNNGV. The CDR3 is made up of 12 amino acids. Trimming removed 9 bases at V and 6 bases at J, with 14 bases between. The DNA for the CDR3 is TGTGCCAGTAGGGGGGTTGGTTCTGAAGCTTTCTTT. Its translation: CASRGVGSEAFF.

The chain is built from TRBV7-9 and TRBJ1-1, with TRBD1 identical over 12 bases. The CDR3 has 18 amino acids. The V gene's germline CDR1 is SEHNR and CDR2 FQNEAQ (reference sequence). The junction had 11 bases not matched to a gene; V was cut back by 5 bases and J by 1 base. The CDR3: CASSPDPGTGGRNTEAFF. As DNA, the CDR3 is TGTGCCAGCAGCCCAGATCCCGGGACAGGGGGCCGGAACACTGAAGCTTTCTTT. The full variable domain, rest sourced from reference TRBV7-9 and TRBJ1-1, is DTGVSQNPRHKITKRGQNVTFRCDPISEHNRLYWYRQTLGQGPEFLTYFQNEAQLEKSRLLSDRFSAERPKGSFSTLEIQRTEQGDSAMYLCASSPDPGTGGRNTEAFFGQGTRLTVV.

The chain uses TRBV7-2 and TRBJ2-7; D ambiguous. Trimming removed 5 bases at V and 6 bases at J, with 14 bases between. The CDR3 length is 13 residues. Germline loops: CDR1 SGHTA, CDR2 FQGNSA. The CDR3 here is CASSHSALVEQYF. CDR3 in DNA: TGTGCCAGCAGCCACTCTGCCTTAGTCGAGCAGTACTTC.

The rearrangement uses TRBV18 and TRBJ1-1; 9 positions agree with TRBD1. CDR1 is KGHSH and CDR2 is LQKENI in the germline V gene. The junction had 12 bases not matched to a gene; V was cut back by 6 bases and J by 4 bases. The CDR3 covers 16 residues. This CDR3 reads CASSSNLQGAGTEAFF. For the CDR3, the DNA is TGTGCCAGCTCCTCAAATCTACAGGGGGCCGGCACTGAAGCTTTCTTT.

The chain recombines TRBV11-2 with TRBJ2-1; D is unclear. The CDR3 extends over 14 amino acids. Germline CDR1 reads SGHAT; CDR2 reads FQNNGV. V lost 4 bases to trimming and J lost 4 bases, with 11 bases between them. The CDR3: CASSSGPLYNEQFF. The CDR3 DNA reads as TGTGCCAGCAGCTCAGGACCCTTATACAATGAGCAGTTCTTC.

This clone was picked up one time. The chain couples TRBV5-1 to TRBJ2-7; D is unclear. The CDR3 contains 15 residues. The germline V gene encodes CDR1 SGHRS and CDR2 YFSETQ. V was cut by 2 bases and J by 2 bases, with 14 bases left in between. CDR3 sequence: CASSFAPGPTYEQYF. Written as DNA, the CDR3 is TGCGCCAGCAGCTTTGCCCCCGGGCCAACCTACGAGCAGTACTTC.

This chain uses TRBV27 with TRBJ2-7, with TRBD2 identical over 9 bases. Germline CDR1 and CDR2: MNHEY and SMNVEV (reference sequence). After removal of 5 bases from V and 2 bases from J, the junction contained 4 bases not matched to a gene. The CDR3 consists of 14 residues. This CDR3 is CASSPRLAAYEQYF. The CDR3 nucleotides read TGTGCCAGCAGTCCCCGACTAGCGGCCTACGAGCAGTACTTC.

This chain uses TRBV7-2 with TRBJ2-1, with 13 bases fitting TRBD2. The V gene end was trimmed by 3 bases and the J gene end by 8 bases; junction bases not matched to a gene: 4. Germline V gene sequence: CDR1 SGHTA, CDR2 FQGNSA. CDR3 length: 15 amino acids. CDR3 in amino acids: CASSFQGLAGDEQFF. CDR3 DNA sequence: TGTGCCAGCAGCTTTCAAGGACTAGCGGGAGATGAGCAGTTCTTC.

The chain recombines TRBV5-1 with TRBJ2-1; TRBD2 aligns across 8 bases. CDR3 length: 17 residues. The germline CDR1 and CDR2 sequences are SGHRS and YFSETQ. The J segment lost 4 bases and the V segment lost 3 bases, leaving 12 bases of the junction unmatched. The CDR3 sequence is CASSSNIAGNLYNEQFF. The DNA of the CDR3 is TGCGCCAGCAGCTCAAACATAGCGGGAAACCTTTACAATGAGCAGTTCTTC.

CDR3: CASSPGGEDTQYF. In nucleotides, the CDR3 is TGTGCCAGCTCACCAGGGGGCGAAGATACGCAGTATTTT. The V call is TRBV18, the J call TRBJ2-3; tentative D call: TRBD1 (6 bases). The germline CDR1 and CDR2 sequences are KGHSH and LQKENI. This CDR3 is built from 13 residues. Trimming left V 2 bases short and J 5 bases short, with 8 bases between.